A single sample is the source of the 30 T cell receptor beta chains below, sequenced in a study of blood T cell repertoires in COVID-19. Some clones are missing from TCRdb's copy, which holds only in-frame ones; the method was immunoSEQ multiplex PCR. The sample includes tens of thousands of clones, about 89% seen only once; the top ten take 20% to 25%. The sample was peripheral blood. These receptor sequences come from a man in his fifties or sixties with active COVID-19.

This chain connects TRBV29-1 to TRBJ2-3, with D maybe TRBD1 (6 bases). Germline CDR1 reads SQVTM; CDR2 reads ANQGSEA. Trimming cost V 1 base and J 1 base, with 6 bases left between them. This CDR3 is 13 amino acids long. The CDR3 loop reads CSVEAGGTDTQYF. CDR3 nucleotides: TGCAGCGTTGAAGCAGGGGGCACAGATACGCAGTATTTT.

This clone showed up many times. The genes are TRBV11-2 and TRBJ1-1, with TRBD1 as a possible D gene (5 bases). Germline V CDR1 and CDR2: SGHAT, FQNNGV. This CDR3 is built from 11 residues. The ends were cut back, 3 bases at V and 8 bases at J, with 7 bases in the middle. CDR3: CASSLGQEAFF. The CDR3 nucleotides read TGTGCCAGCAGCTTGGGGCAAGAAGCTTTCTTT.

Here the CDR3 reads CASSPSGGTDTQYF. CDR3 DNA: TGTGCCAGCTCACCTTCAGGGGGCACAGATACGCAGTATTTT. The rearrangement joins TRBV18 to TRBJ2-3, with a weak D call TRBD1 (6 bases). V lost 3 bases and J lost 1, with 8 bases in between. The CDR3 loop spans 14 amino acids. CDR1 KGHSH and CDR2 LQKENI come from the germline V gene.

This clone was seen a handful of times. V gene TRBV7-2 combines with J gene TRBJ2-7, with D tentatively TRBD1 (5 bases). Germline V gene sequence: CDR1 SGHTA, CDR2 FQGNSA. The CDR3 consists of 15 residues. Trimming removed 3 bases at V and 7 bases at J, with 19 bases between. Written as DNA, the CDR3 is TGTGCCAGCAGCTTTTCGGCTACCGTCAGGGAAGAGCAGTACTTC. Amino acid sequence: CASSFSATVREEQYF.

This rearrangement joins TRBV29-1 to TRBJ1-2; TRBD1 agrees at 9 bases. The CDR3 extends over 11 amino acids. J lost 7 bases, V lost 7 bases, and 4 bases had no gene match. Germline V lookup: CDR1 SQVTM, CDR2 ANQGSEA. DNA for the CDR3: TGCAGCGCCGGGACAGGGCTTGGCTACACCTTC. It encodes CSAGTGLGYTF.

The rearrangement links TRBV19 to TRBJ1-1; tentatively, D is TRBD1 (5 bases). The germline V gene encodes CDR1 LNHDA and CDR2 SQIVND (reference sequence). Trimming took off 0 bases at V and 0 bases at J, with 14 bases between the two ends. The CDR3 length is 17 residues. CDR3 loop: CASSIDRQNLMNTEAFF. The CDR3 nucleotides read TGTGCCAGTAGTATAGACAGACAGAACCTCATGAACACTGAAGCTTTCTTT.

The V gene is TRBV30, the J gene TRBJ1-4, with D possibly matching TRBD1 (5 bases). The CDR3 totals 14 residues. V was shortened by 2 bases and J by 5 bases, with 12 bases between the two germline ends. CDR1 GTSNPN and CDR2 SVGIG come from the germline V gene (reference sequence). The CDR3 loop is CAWSRGTGNEKLFF. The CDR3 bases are TGTGCCTGGAGTCGGGGGACTGGAAATGAAAAACTGTTTTTT.

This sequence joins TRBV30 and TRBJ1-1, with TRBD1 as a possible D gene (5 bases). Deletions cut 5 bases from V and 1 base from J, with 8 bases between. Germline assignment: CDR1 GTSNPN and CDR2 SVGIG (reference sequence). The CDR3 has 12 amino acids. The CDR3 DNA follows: TGTGCCTGGGGACACCCGAACACTGAAGCTTTCTTT. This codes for CAWGHPNTEAFF.

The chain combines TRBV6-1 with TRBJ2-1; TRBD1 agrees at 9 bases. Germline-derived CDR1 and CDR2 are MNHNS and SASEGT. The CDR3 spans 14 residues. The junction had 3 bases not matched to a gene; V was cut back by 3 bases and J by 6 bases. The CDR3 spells CASSDWTGVNEQFF. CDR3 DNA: TGTGCCAGCAGTGATTGGACAGGGGTCAATGAGCAGTTCTTC.

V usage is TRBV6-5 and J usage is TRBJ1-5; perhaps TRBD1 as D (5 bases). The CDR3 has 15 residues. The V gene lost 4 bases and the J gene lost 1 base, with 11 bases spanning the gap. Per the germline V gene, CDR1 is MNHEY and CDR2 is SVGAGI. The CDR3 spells CASSSYGGSNQPQHF. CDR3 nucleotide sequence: TGTGCCAGCAGTTCTTACGGGGGAAGCAATCAGCCCCAGCATTTT.

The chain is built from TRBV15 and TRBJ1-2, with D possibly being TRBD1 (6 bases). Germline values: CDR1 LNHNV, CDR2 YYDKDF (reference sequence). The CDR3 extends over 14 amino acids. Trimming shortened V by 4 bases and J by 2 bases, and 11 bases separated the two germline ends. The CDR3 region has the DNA TGTGCCACCAGCATCCCCGACAGGAACTATGGCTACACCTTC. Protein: CATSIPDRNYGYTF.

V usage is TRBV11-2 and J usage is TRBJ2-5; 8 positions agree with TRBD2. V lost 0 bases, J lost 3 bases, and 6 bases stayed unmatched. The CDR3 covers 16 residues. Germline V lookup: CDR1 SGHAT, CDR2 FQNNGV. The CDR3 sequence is CASSLEVSGVKETQYF. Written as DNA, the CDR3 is TGTGCCAGCAGCTTAGAAGTTAGCGGGGTAAAAGAGACCCAGTACTTC.

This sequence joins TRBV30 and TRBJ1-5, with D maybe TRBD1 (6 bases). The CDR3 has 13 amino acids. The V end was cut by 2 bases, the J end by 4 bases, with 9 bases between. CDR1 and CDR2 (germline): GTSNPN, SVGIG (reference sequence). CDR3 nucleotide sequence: TGTGCCTGGAGTCAGGACAGAAATCAGCCCCAGCATTTT. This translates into CAWSQDRNQPQHF.

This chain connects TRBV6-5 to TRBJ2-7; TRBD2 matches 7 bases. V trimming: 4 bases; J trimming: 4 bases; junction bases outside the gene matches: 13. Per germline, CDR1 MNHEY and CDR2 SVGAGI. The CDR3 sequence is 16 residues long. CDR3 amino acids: CASSWWGGDFKYEQYF. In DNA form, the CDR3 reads TGTGCCAGCAGTTGGTGGGGGGGGGACTTTAAATACGAGCAGTACTTC.

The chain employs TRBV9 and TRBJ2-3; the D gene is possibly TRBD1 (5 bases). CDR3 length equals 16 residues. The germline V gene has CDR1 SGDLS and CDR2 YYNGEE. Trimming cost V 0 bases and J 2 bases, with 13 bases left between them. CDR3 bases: TGTGCCAGCAGCGTAGGGGGCAATGATTTCACAGATACGCAGTATTTT. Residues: CASSVGGNDFTDTQYF.

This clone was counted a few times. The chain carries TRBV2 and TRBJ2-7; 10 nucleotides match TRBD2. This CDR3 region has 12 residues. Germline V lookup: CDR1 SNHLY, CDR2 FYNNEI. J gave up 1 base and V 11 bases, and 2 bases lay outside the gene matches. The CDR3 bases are TGTGCCGCTAGCGGGAGTTCCTACGAGCAGTACTTC. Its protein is CAASGSSYEQYF.

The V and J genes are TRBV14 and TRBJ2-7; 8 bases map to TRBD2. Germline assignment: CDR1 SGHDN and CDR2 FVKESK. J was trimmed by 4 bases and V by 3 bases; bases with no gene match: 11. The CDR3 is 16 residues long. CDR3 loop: CASSQGASGLLYEQYF. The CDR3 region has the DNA TGTGCCAGCAGCCAGGGAGCTAGCGGGTTATTATACGAGCAGTACTTC.

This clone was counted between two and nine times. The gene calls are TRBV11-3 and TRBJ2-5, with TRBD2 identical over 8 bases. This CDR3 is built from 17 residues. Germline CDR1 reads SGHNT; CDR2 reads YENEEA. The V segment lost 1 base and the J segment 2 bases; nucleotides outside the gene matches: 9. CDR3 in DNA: TGTGCCAGCAGCTTAGCCACTAGCGGTGGGGGACAAGAGACCCAGTACTTC. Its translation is CASSLATSGGGQETQYF. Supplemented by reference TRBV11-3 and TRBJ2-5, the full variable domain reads EAGVVQSPRYKIIEKKQPVAFWCNPISGHNTLYWYLQNLGQGPELLIRYENEEAVDDSQLPKDRFSAERLKGVDSTLKIQPAELGDSAVYLCASSLATSGGGQETQYFGPGTRLLVL.

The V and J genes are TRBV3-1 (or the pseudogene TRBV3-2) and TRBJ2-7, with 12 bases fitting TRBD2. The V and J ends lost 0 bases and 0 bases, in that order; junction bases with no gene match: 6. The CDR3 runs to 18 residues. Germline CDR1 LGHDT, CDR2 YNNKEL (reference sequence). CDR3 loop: CASSQDYPTSGSSYEQYF. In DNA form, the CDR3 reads TGTGCCAGCAGCCAAGATTACCCGACTAGCGGGAGCTCCTACGAGCAGTACTTC.

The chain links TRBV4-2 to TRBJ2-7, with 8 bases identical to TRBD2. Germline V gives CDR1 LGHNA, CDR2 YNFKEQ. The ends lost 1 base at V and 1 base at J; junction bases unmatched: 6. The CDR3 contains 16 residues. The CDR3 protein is CASSQVAAGGSYEQYF. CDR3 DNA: TGTGCCAGCAGCCAAGTTGCGGCGGGAGGTTCCTACGAGCAGTACTTC.

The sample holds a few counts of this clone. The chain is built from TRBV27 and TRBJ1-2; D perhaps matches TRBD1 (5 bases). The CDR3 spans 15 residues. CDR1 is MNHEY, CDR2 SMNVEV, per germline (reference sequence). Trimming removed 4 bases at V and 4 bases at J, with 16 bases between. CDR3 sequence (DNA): TGTGCCAGCAGTTCGACAGCAGCGGGGGGCTATGGCTACACCTTC. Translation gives CASSSTAAGGYGYTF.

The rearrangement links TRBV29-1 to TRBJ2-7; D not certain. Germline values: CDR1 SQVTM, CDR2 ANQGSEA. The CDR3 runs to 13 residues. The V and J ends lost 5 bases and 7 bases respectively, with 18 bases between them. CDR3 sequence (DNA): TGCAGCGTTTATACAACCACTAATACGGAGCAGTACTTC. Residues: CSVYTTTNTEQYF.

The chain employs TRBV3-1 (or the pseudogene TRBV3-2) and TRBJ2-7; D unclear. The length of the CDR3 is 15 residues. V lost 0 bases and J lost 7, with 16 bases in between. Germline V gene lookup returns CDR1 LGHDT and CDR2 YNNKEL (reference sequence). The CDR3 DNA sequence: TGTGCCAGCAGCCAAGAAGACCTTTTATCGGGTGAGCAGTACTTC. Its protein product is CASSQEDLLSGEQYF.

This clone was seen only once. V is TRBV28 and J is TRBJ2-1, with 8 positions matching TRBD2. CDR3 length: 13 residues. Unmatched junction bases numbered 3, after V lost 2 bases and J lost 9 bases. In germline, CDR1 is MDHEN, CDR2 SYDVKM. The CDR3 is CASSLVAGSEQFF. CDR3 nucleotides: TGTGCCAGCAGTTTAGTAGCGGGAAGTGAGCAGTTCTTC.

The CDR3 protein is CASSVGAQRDNEQFF. Here the CDR3 DNA reads TGTGCCAGCAGCGTAGGGGCTCAGAGGGACAATGAGCAGTTCTTC. V gene TRBV9 combines with J gene TRBJ2-1; a weak D match, TRBD2 (5 bases). Germline values: CDR1 SGDLS, CDR2 YYNGEE. Trimming took off 0 bases at V and 5 bases at J, with 12 bases between the two ends. The CDR3 length is 15 residues.

DNA of the CDR3: TGTGCCAGCAGCACCGGAGAAGGATACGAGCAGTACTTC. This translates into CASSTGEGYEQYF. J is TRBJ2-7 and V is TRBV3-1 (or the pseudogene TRBV3-2), with D unresolved. Germline CDR1 and CDR2: LGHDT and YNNKEL (reference sequence). CDR3 length: 13 amino acids. The V end was cut by 5 bases, the J end by 4 bases, with 12 bases between.

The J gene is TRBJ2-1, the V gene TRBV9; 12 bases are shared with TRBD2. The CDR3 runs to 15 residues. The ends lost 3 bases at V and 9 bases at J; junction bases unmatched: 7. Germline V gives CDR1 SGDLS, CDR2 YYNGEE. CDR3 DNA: TGTGCCAGCAGCGCCCGACTAGCGGGAGATGGTGAGCAGTTCTTC. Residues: CASSARLAGDGEQFF. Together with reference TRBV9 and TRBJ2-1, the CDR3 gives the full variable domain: DSGVTQTPKHLITATGQRVTLRCSPRSGDLSVYWYQQSLDQGLQFLIQYYNGEERAKGNILERFSAQQFPDLHSELNLSSLELGDSALYFCASSARLAGDGEQFFGPGTRLTVL.

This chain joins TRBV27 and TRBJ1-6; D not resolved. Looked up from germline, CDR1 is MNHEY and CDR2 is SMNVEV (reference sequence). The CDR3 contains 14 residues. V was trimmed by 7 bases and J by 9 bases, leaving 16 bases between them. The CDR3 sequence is CASKAPVYGSPLHF. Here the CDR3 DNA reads TGTGCCAGCAAAGCCCCCGTCTATGGTTCACCCCTCCACTTT.

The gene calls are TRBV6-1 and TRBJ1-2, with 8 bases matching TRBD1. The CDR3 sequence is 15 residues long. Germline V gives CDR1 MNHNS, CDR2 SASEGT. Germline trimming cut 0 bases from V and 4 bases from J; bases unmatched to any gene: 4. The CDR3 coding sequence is TGTGCCAGCAGTGAAGCCACTACAGGGGGCTATGGCTACACCTTC. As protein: CASSEATTGGYGYTF.

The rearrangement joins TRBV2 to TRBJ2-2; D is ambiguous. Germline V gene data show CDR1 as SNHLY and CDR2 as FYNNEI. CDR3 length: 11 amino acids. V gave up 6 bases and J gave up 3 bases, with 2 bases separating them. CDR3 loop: CASSYTGELFF. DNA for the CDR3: TGTGCCAGCAGCTACACCGGGGAGCTGTTTTTT.